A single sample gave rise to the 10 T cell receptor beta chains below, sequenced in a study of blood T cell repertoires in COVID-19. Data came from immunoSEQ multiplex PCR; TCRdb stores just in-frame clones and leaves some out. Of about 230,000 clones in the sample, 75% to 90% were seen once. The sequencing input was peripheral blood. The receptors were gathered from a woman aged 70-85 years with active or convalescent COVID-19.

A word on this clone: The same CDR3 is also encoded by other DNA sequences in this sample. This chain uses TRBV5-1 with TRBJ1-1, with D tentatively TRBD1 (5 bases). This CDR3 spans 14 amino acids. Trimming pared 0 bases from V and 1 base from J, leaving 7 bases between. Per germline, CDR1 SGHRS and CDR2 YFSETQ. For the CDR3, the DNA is TGCGCCAGCAGCTTGGTGGGGGGGAACACTGAAGCTTTCTTT. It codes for CASSLVGGNTEAFF.

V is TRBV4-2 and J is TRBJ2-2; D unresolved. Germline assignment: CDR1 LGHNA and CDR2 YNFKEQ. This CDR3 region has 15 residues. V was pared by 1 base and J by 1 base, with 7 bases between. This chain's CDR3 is CASSQVPVNTGELFF. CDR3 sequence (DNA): TGTGCCAGCAGCCAAGTTCCCGTGAACACCGGGGAGCTGTTTTTT.

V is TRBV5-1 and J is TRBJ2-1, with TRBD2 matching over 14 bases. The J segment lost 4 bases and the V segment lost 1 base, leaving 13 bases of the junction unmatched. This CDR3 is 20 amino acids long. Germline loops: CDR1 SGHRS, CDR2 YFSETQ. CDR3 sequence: CASSLRPFEGLAGEYNEQFF. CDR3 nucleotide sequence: TGCGCCAGCAGCTTGAGGCCGTTCGAGGGACTAGCGGGAGAATACAATGAGCAGTTCTTC.

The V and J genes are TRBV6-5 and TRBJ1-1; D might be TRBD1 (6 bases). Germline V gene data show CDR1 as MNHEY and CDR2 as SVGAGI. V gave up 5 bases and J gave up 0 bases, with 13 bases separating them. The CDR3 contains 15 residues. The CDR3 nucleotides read TGTGCCAGCAGTCCCTTCAGGGGCGTGAACACTGAAGCTTTCTTT. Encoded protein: CASSPFRGVNTEAFF.

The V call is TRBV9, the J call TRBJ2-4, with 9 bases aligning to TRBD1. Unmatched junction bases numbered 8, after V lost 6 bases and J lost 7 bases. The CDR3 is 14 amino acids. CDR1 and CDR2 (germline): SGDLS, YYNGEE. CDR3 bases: TGTGCCAGCAACACAGGGGGCGCGGGGAACATTCAGTACTTC. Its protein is CASNTGGAGNIQYF. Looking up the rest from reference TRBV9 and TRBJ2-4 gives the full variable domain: DSGVTQTPKHLITATGQRVTLRCSPRSGDLSVYWYQQSLDQGLQFLIQYYNGEERAKGNILERFSAQQFPDLHSELNLSSLELGDSALYFCASNTGGAGNIQYFGAGTRLSVL.

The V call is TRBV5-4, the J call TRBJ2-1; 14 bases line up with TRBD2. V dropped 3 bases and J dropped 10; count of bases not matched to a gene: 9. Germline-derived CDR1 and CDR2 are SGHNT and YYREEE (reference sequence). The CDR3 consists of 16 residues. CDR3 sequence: CASSSGLAGVGREQFF. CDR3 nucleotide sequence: TGTGCCAGCAGCTCGGGACTAGCGGGAGTTGGGAGGGAGCAGTTCTTC. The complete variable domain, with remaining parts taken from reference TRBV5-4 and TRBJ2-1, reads ETGVTQSPTHLIKTRGQQVTLRCSSQSGHNTVSWYQQALGQGPQFIFQYYREEENGRGNFPPRFSGLQFPNYSSELNVNALELDDSALYLCASSSGLAGVGREQFFGPGTRLTVL.

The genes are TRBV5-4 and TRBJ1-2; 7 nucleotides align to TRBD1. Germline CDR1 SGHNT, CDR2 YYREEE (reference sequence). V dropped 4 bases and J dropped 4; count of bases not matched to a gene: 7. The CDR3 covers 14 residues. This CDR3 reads CASSPAGQIYGYTF. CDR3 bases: TGTGCCAGCAGCCCTGCGGGACAGATCTATGGCTACACCTTC.

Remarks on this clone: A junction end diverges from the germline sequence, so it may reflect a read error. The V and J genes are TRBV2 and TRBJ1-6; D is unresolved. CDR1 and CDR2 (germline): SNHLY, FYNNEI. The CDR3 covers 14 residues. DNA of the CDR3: TGTGCCAGCAGTGATGTAACCTACAATTCACCCCTCCACTTT. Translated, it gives CASSDVTYNSPLHF.

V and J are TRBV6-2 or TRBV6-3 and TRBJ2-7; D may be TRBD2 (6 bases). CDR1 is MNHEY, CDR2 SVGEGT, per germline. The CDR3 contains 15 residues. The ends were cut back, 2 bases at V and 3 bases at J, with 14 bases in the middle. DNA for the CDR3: TGTGCCAGCAGTTACGGAGGGGTAGTCCTCTACGAGCAGTACTTC. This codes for CASSYGGVVLYEQYF.

In DNA, the CDR3 is TGCAGTGCTAGTAGGGGGTACAATGAGCAGTTCTTC. Amino acids: CSASRGYNEQFF. The chain couples TRBV20-1 to TRBJ2-1, with a tentative D call TRBD1 (6 bases). The CDR3 has 12 amino acids. Looked up from germline, CDR1 is DFQATT and CDR2 is SNEGSKA (reference sequence). Trimming shortened V by 3 bases and J by 4 bases, and 7 bases separated the two germline ends.